Below are 23 T cell receptor beta chains sequenced from a single sample in a study of identical twins. TCRdb passed the 5' RACE reads through MiXCR, listing each CDR3 protein once. This table has some 1,600,000 distinct CDR3 sequences, about 30% appearing once. The specimen sequenced was cord blood. The receptors stem from a newborn girl in good health.

The rearrangement joins TRBV12-3 or TRBV12-4 to TRBJ2-2; TRBD2 matches at 10 bases. The CDR3 totals 16 residues. Germline trimming cut 6 bases from V and 4 bases from J; bases unmatched to any gene: 8. The CDR3 spells CASSPPSGSITGELFF. The CDR3 DNA follows: TGTGCCAGCAGCCCGCCTAGCGGGAGTATCACCGGGGAGCTGTTTTTT.

Comments on this clonotype: A read error may be the cause here, since a much bigger clone is one base away. This chain links TRBV5-1 with TRBJ2-5; D is undetermined. The germline V gene has CDR1 SGHRS and CDR2 YFSETQ. This CDR3 spans 15 amino acids. This CDR3 reads CASSPRPWKEETQHF. For the CDR3, the DNA is TGCGCCAGCAGCCCGCGTCCCTGGAAAGAAGAGACCCAGCACTTC.

Of note for this clonotype: Just one base apart from a much larger clone, this may be a read error. This chain connects TRBV2 to TRBJ2-1; D not certain. Germline V lookup: CDR1 SNHLY, CDR2 FYNNEI. The V end lost 4 bases, the J end lost 8 bases, and 6 bases lay between the germline ends. This CDR3 comprises 11 residues. The CDR3 DNA is TGTGCCAGCAGTGCCAGCCATGAGCAGTTCTTC. Protein: CASSASHEQFF.

The genes are TRBV18 and TRBJ1-5, with TRBD1 matching over 8 bases. Trimming cost V 8 bases and J 5 bases; bases outside gene matches: 8. CDR3 size: 14 residues. Germline CDR1 KGHSH, CDR2 LQKENI. The CDR3: CASHAGGRDQPQHF. CDR3 nucleotide sequence: TGTGCCAGCCACGCAGGGGGCAGGGATCAGCCCCAGCATTTT.

The chain links TRBV7-9 to TRBJ1-2; D unclear. Trimming removed 1 base at V and 2 bases at J, with 8 bases between. CDR1 and CDR2 (germline): SEHNR, FQNEAQ (reference sequence). The CDR3 is 14 amino acids. The chain's CDR3 is CASSLGPGNYGYTF. In DNA, the CDR3 is TGTGCCAGCAGCTTAGGTCCTGGGAACTATGGCTACACCTTC.

The chain uses TRBV2 and TRBJ2-3, with a weak D call TRBD1 (6 bases). Looked up from germline, CDR1 is SNHLY and CDR2 is FYNNEI. Trimming took 5 bases from V and 4 from J, leaving 16 bases between them. This CDR3 has 15 residues. The CDR3 DNA reads as TGTGCCAGCAGTCCCGGGACAAGGAGTTCAGATACGCAGTATTTT. Its protein product is CASSPGTRSSDTQYF.

V and J are TRBV15 and TRBJ2-5; perhaps TRBD1 as D (7 bases). Germline V gives CDR1 LNHNV, CDR2 YYDKDF (reference sequence). The CDR3 is 15 residues long. Trimming shortened V by 0 bases and J by 11 bases, and 19 bases separated the two germline ends. The CDR3 sequence is CATSRDLGGPGEQYF. For the CDR3, the DNA is TGTGCCACCAGCAGAGATCTAGGGGGCCCGGGGGAGCAGTACTTC.

This clonotype was detected many times. The chain links TRBV5-1 to TRBJ1-5; D not resolved. The germline V gene encodes CDR1 SGHRS and CDR2 YFSETQ. With 0 bases removed from V and 0 bases from J, the gap between germline ends came to 10 bases. The CDR3 is 16 amino acids. CDR3 bases: TGCGCCAGCAGCTTGGTAGGTCCGAATAGCAATCAGCCCCAGCATTTT. Translation gives CASSLVGPNSNQPQHF.

The rearrangement links TRBV6-1 to TRBJ2-3, with 7 positions matching TRBD2. Looked up from germline, CDR1 is MNHNS and CDR2 is SASEGT. This CDR3 region has 13 residues. V shed 5 bases, J shed 8 bases, and the junction held 7 bases outside the gene matches. The CDR3 is CASSLPGRGTQYF. CDR3 DNA: TGTGCCAGCAGTCTACCGGGGAGGGGTACGCAGTATTTT.

This clonotype was seen a single time. The chain employs TRBV11-2 and TRBJ2-2; TRBD2 matches 8 bases. CDR1 is SGHAT, CDR2 FQNNGV, per germline. The V segment lost 1 base and the J segment 6 bases; nucleotides outside the gene matches: 7. This CDR3 contains 16 residues. The CDR3 loop reads CASSLGVLRGAGELFF. DNA for the CDR3: TGTGCCAGCAGCTTAGGTGTCCTGCGGGGGGCCGGGGAGCTGTTTTTT.

This clonotype was detected only a few times. The chain joins TRBV27 to TRBJ2-7; D is ambiguous. The CDR3 is 15 residues long. The V gene lost 3 bases and the J gene lost 4 bases, with 16 bases spanning the gap. Germline V gene lookup returns CDR1 MNHEY and CDR2 SMNVEV (reference sequence). CDR3 residues: CASSLSMGGLYEQYF. For the CDR3, the DNA is TGTGCCAGCAGTTTGAGCATGGGCGGATTATACGAGCAGTACTTC.

This clonotype was found a few times. The chain couples TRBV28 to TRBJ1-2, with D tentatively TRBD1 (6 bases). The CDR3 covers 12 residues. V lost 7 bases and J 7 bases, leaving 13 bases between the germline ends. The germline gives CDR1 MDHEN, CDR2 SYDVKM. The CDR3 region has the DNA TGTGCCAGCACAGGGGACGGACGTGGCTACACCTTC. Translating gives CASTGDGRGYTF.

This chain links TRBV15 with TRBJ2-7, with 9 bases aligning to TRBD1. The germline gives CDR1 LNHNV, CDR2 YYDKDF (reference sequence). The junction had 1 base not matched to a gene; V was cut back by 0 bases and J by 4 bases. The CDR3 is 14 amino acids. The CDR3 loop reads CATSRDGTGYEQYF. CDR3 DNA: TGTGCCACCAGCAGAGATGGGACAGGGTACGAGCAGTACTTC.

V and J are TRBV10-3 and TRBJ2-3, with TRBD2 matching over 7 bases. CDR1 is ENHRY and CDR2 is SYGVKD in the germline V gene. The CDR3 spans 15 residues. V gave up 8 bases and J gave up 4 bases; unmatched junction bases: 12. CDR3: CAIGVLGRDPDTQYF. The CDR3 bases are TGTGCCATCGGGGTCTTAGGGAGGGACCCAGATACGCAGTATTTT.

About this clonotype: One end of the junction does not line up with germline, which may come from a read error. The chain combines TRBV28 with TRBJ2-7, with 9 positions matching TRBD1. The CDR3 runs 14 residues. The germline gives CDR1 MDHEN, CDR2 SYDVKM. As DNA, the CDR3 is TGTGCCAGCACCCCGACAGGGGGTCGCTACGTGCAGTACTTC. Amino acid sequence: CASTPTGGRYVQYF. Supplemented by reference TRBV28 and TRBJ2-7, the full variable domain reads DVKVTQSSRYLVKRTGEKVFLECVQDMDHENMFWYRQDPGLGLRLIYFSYDVKMKEKGDIPEGYSVSREKKERFSLILESASTNQTSMYLCASTPTGGRYVQYFGPGTRLTVT.

The chain employs TRBV5-1 and TRBJ2-5, with 7 nucleotides matching TRBD2. V was pared by 0 bases and J by 5 bases, with 7 bases of the junction left unmatched. Germline lookup yields CDR1 SGHRS and CDR2 YFSETQ. This CDR3 is built from 15 residues. CDR3 in DNA: TGCGCCAGCAGCTTGGTTACTAGCGTATCCGAGACCCAGTACTTC. Amino acid sequence: CASSLVTSVSETQYF.

This clonotype has a handful of counts. The CDR3 loop is CASSAPLGEKLFF. Here the CDR3 DNA reads TGTGCCAGCAGCGCTCCGCTGGGGGAAAAACTGTTTTTT. The gene calls are TRBV5-6 and TRBJ1-4; D call uncertain. Trimming removed 4 bases at V and 8 bases at J, with 12 bases between. This CDR3 spans 13 amino acids. The germline gives CDR1 SGHDT, CDR2 YYEEEE.

The rearrangement uses TRBV2 and TRBJ2-7, with D perhaps matching TRBD1 (5 bases). Looked up from germline, CDR1 is SNHLY and CDR2 is FYNNEI. CDR3 length: 14 amino acids. V lost 4 bases to trimming and J lost 0 bases, with 10 bases between them. CDR3 loop: CASSGQFPSYEQYF. As DNA, the CDR3 is TGTGCCAGCAGTGGACAGTTCCCCTCCTACGAGCAGTACTTC. The full variable domain, its missing parts supplied by reference TRBV2 and TRBJ2-7, is EPEVTQTPSHQVTQMGQEVILRCVPISNHLYFYWYRQILGQKVEFLVSFYNNEISEKSEIFDDQFSVERPDGSNFTLKIRSTKLEDSAMYFCASSGQFPSYEQYFGPGTRLTVT.

CDR3 bases: TGTGCCAGCAGTTCTTCAGGGGGAACTAACTATGGCTACACCTTC. It yields the protein CASSSSGGTNYGYTF. This chain links TRBV28 with TRBJ1-2, with 7 nucleotides matching TRBD1. CDR1 and CDR2 from the germline V gene are MDHEN and SYDVKM. Trimming at V came to 4 bases and at J to 0 bases, leaving 5 bases not matched to a gene. The CDR3 is made up of 15 amino acids.

This clonotype was counted between two and nine times. This chain links TRBV13 with TRBJ1-4; D ambiguous. The CDR3 runs to 15 residues. Trimming left V 5 bases short and J 0 bases short, with 10 bases between. Germline lookup yields CDR1 PRHDT and CDR2 FYEKMQ (reference sequence). The CDR3 nucleotides read TGTGCCAGCAGCCCCCACCGGGCAACTAATGAAAAACTGTTTTTT. Amino acid sequence: CASSPHRATNEKLFF.

This chain links TRBV5-8 with TRBJ1-3; maybe TRBD1 (6 bases). The CDR3 is 16 amino acids. V was clipped by 1 base and J by 5 bases, with 16 bases between them. Per the germline V gene, CDR1 is SGHTS and CDR2 is YDEGEE. The CDR3 DNA sequence: TGTGCCAGCAGCTTGTCGCGCCCTACAGGGAGAAACACCATATATTTT. Translation gives CASSLSRPTGRNTIYF.

The chain has TRBV20-1 and TRBJ1-2; D unresolved. Trimming cost V 0 bases and J 7 bases, with 3 bases left between them. The CDR3 sequence is 10 residues long. Germline values: CDR1 DFQATT, CDR2 SNEGSKA (reference sequence). In DNA form, the CDR3 reads TGCAGTGCTAGAGACAGTGGCTACACCTTC. Residues: CSARDSGYTF.

The chain links TRBV12-3 or TRBV12-4 to TRBJ2-3, with no clear D. V was trimmed by 6 bases and J by 4 bases, leaving 17 bases between them. The CDR3 totals 15 residues. CDR3 protein: CASSMRLMGSDTQYF. The CDR3 DNA is TGTGCCAGCAGCATGAGACTGATGGGATCAGATACGCAGTATTTT.